This TCR beta chain was profiled in a study of T cell repertoires in ileal Crohn's disease. Across the whole study: Every patient was operated on for stricturing (approximately 60%) or penetrating (about 40%) complications. Postoperative therapy was given to about half: about a dozen thiopurines, 15 to 20 anti-TNF agents.

Overall study findings and caveats: Clonal expansions were more frequent in active smokers than non-smokers at surgery.

Per sample, roughly 500 nanograms of biopsy DNA were TCRB immunosequenced. Produced via immunoSEQ multiplex PCR; TCRdb's table is partial and in-frame only. The sample carries about 14,000 clones, about 84% recorded once. Germline assignment: CDR1 LNHDA and CDR2 SQIVND (reference sequence). Trimming at V came to 4 bases and at J to 7 bases, leaving 9 bases not matched to a gene. CDR3 length: 16 amino acids. As to this clone: As yet, its antigen is unknown.

The sequencing sample was made of ileal tissue. The sequence came from an adult with Crohn's disease. The J gene is TRBJ2-1, the V gene TRBV19, with 11 bases that match TRBD2. This chain's CDR3 is CASSNPSSGRINEQFF. The CDR3 nucleotides are TGTGCCAGTAGTAACCCGTCTAGCGGGAGGATAAATGAGCAGTTCTTC. The whole variable domain, filled in from reference TRBV19 and TRBJ2-1, reads DGGITQSPKYLFRKEGQNVTLSCEQNLNHDAMYWYRQDPGQGLRLIYYSQIVNDFQKGDIAEGYSVSREKKESFPLTVTSAQKNPTAFYLCASSNPSSGRINEQFFGPGTRLTVL.